The sequence of this T cell receptor beta chain was determined in a study of blood T cell repertoires in COVID-19. V was shortened by 4 bases and J by 0 bases, with 19 bases between the two germline ends. The CDR3 has 17 residues. Germline V gene data show CDR1 as SGHNT and CDR2 as YYREEE (reference sequence). Using immunoSEQ multiplex PCR, the repertoire was profiled, and TCRdb retains in-frame clones only, with some absent. The data contain 150,000 to 200,000 clones, around 90% of them singletons. V and J are TRBV5-4 and TRBJ1-2; TRBD1 is a possible D gene (5 bases). Sequencing input: peripheral blood. This clonotype originated in a man between 40 and 49 years old with acute or convalescent COVID-19. The CDR3 nucleotides read TGTGCCAGCAGCACATCCCTGGGGCCACACTCTAACTATGGCTACACCTTC. Its translation: CASSTSLGPHSNYGYTF.